What follows are 27 T cell receptor beta chains derived from one specimen sequenced in a study of T cell changes during pregnancy in multiple sclerosis. The repertoire was sequenced with immunoSEQ multiplex PCR; TCRdb's copy has only in-frame clones and lacks some. The sample records approximately 80,000 clones, over 80% being singletons. Sample: PBMCs, taken in the first trimester of pregnancy. Receptors were obtained from a female donor in good health, serving as a control in a pregnancy study. Some clones in this sample may be carry-over from other donors' samples.

The chain uses TRBV5-1 and TRBJ2-5, with D maybe TRBD2 (6 bases). The CDR3 sequence is 16 residues long. Germline V lookup: CDR1 SGHRS, CDR2 YFSETQ. With 1 base removed from V and 1 base from J, the gap between germline ends came to 14 bases. The CDR3: CASSLNGRPGQETQYF. The CDR3 region has the DNA TGCGCCAGCAGCTTGAACGGGAGACCCGGCCAAGAGACCCAGTACTTC.

The gene calls are TRBV9 and TRBJ2-1; D perhaps matches TRBD2 (6 bases). Germline CDR1 SGDLS, CDR2 YYNGEE. There are 18 residues in the CDR3. V was pared by 0 bases and J by 0 bases, with 16 bases between. CDR3 region: CASSVEGTSLYSYNEQFF. Here the CDR3 DNA reads TGTGCCAGCAGCGTAGAGGGAACTAGCTTATACTCCTACAATGAGCAGTTCTTC.

The gene calls are TRBV10-3 and TRBJ2-3, with 12 positions matching TRBD2. Germline trimming cut 3 bases from V and 6 bases from J; bases unmatched to any gene: 7. The length of the CDR3 is 16 residues. CDR1 is ENHRY and CDR2 is SYGVKD in the germline V gene. The CDR3 loop is CAISDGLAGGGDTQYF. The CDR3 nucleotides read TGTGCCATCAGTGACGGCCTAGCGGGAGGGGGGGATACGCAGTATTTT.

The chain joins TRBV27 to TRBJ2-7; D might be TRBD2 (6 bases). V lost 6 bases, J lost 3 bases, and 24 bases lay in between. In germline, CDR1 is MNHEY, CDR2 SMNVEV (reference sequence). The CDR3 runs 17 residues. CDR3 loop: CASSLFPISGSNYEQYF. The CDR3 bases are TGTGCCAGCAGCCTATTCCCGATTAGCGGATCCAACTACGAGCAGTACTTC.

V gene TRBV7-9 combines with J gene TRBJ2-1; D may be TRBD1 (5 bases). The V gene lost 1 base and the J gene lost 7 bases, with 14 bases spanning the gap. CDR3 length: 15 residues. Germline loops: CDR1 SEHNR, CDR2 FQNEAQ (reference sequence). The CDR3 spells CASSLVPQGRNEQFF. CDR3 bases: TGTGCCAGCAGCTTAGTTCCCCAGGGCAGGAATGAGCAGTTCTTC.

Worth noting for this clone: The junction does not match germline at one end; this may be a read error. This chain connects TRBV7-7 to TRBJ2-3, with 10 bases aligning to TRBD2. CDR1 is SSHAT and CDR2 is FNYEAQ in the germline V gene (reference sequence). The CDR3 has 16 amino acids. CDR3 sequence (DNA): TGTGCTAGCAGCTTAGGGAGCGGGAGGGCCGCAGATACGCAGTATTTT. Protein product: CASSLGSGRAADTQYF. Full variable domain (remainder filled in from reference TRBV7-7 and TRBJ2-3): GAGVSQSPRYKVTKRGQDVTLRCDPISSHATLYWYQQALGQGPEFLTYFNYEAQPDKSGLPSDRFSAERPEGSISTLTIQRTEQRDSAMYRCASSLGSGRAADTQYFGPGTRLTVL.

The chain combines TRBV7-9 with TRBJ2-1; TRBD2 matches 12 bases. The length of the CDR3 is 14 residues. Looked up from germline, CDR1 is SEHNR and CDR2 is FQNEAQ (reference sequence). J gave up 12 bases and V 5 bases, and 8 bases lay outside the gene matches. The CDR3 DNA follows: TGTGCCAGCAGCGCTAGCGGGGGGGGAGAAGGGCAGTTCTTC. This encodes CASSASGGGEGQFF. Looking up the rest from reference TRBV7-9 and TRBJ2-1 gives the full variable domain: DTGVSQNPRHKITKRGQNVTFRCDPISEHNRLYWYRQTLGQGPEFLTYFQNEAQLEKSRLLSDRFSAERPKGSFSTLEIQRTEQGDSAMYLCASSASGGGEGQFFGPGTRLTVL.

The V call is TRBV18, the J call TRBJ1-3; D is unclear. V lost 2 bases and J lost 4, with 9 bases in between. Per the germline V gene, CDR1 is KGHSH and CDR2 is LQKENI. The CDR3 runs to 14 residues. The CDR3 sequence is CASSPSGDGNTIYF. CDR3 bases: TGTGCCAGCTCACCATCGGGAGACGGAAACACCATATATTTT.

This clone has a handful of counts. J is TRBJ1-1 and V is TRBV10-1; unclear D gene. Per germline, CDR1 WNHNN and CDR2 SYGVQD (reference sequence). The V and J ends lost 7 bases and 0 bases respectively, with 6 bases between them. This CDR3 contains 12 residues. DNA of the CDR3: TGCGCCAGCACTGACATGAACACTGAAGCTTTCTTT. Protein product: CASTDMNTEAFF.

The chain recombines TRBV4-2 with TRBJ2-2; possible D gene TRBD2, 6 bases. The CDR3 totals 15 residues. V lost 0 bases and J 4 bases, leaving 9 bases between the germline ends. CDR1 and CDR2 (germline): LGHNA, YNFKEQ. This CDR3 reads CASSQEGSGTGELFF. The CDR3 DNA sequence: TGTGCCAGCAGCCAAGAGGGTAGCGGCACCGGGGAGCTGTTTTTT.

The chain carries TRBV19 and TRBJ2-7; unclear D gene. CDR3 length equals 13 residues. Germline V CDR1 and CDR2: LNHDA, SQIVND (reference sequence). V lost 3 bases to trimming and J lost 3 bases, with 9 bases between them. Here the CDR3 reads CASSMGPDYEQYF. CDR3 DNA sequence: TGTGCCAGTAGTATGGGCCCCGACTACGAGCAGTACTTC.

The gene calls are TRBV5-4 and TRBJ2-6, with 7 bases fitting TRBD1. Germline V gene sequence: CDR1 SGHNT, CDR2 YYREEE (reference sequence). The CDR3 extends over 16 amino acids. V lost 4 bases, J lost 2 bases, and 6 bases stayed unmatched. CDR3 DNA: TGTGCCAGCAGCGGTAACAGGGGACCTGGGGCCAACGTCCTGACTTTC. Amino acids: CASSGNRGPGANVLTF. Drawing the rest from reference TRBV5-4 and TRBJ2-6, the complete variable domain is ETGVTQSPTHLIKTRGQQVTLRCSSQSGHNTVSWYQQALGQGPQFIFQYYREEENGRGNFPPRFSGLQFPNYSSELNVNALELDDSALYLCASSGNRGPGANVLTFGAGSRLTVL.

The V call is TRBV11-2, the J call TRBJ2-7; possibly TRBD1 for D (6 bases). Germline assignment: CDR1 SGHAT and CDR2 FQNNGV. This CDR3 contains 14 residues. The ends were cut back, 5 bases at V and 2 bases at J, with 13 bases in the middle. CDR3 bases: TGTGCCAGCAGCACCAGACAGGCACCCTACGAGCAGTACTTC. Translation gives CASSTRQAPYEQYF.

This chain links TRBV6-5 with TRBJ2-7; possible D gene TRBD2, 6 bases. V was cut by 0 bases and J by 3 bases, with 12 bases left in between. The CDR3 spans 15 residues. Germline lookup yields CDR1 MNHEY and CDR2 SVGAGI. The CDR3 region is CASSYSGTGDYEQYF. CDR3 sequence (DNA): TGTGCCAGCAGTTACTCTGGAACGGGGGACTACGAGCAGTACTTC.

The genes are TRBV5-1 and TRBJ2-1; 7 nucleotides align to TRBD2. Germline CDR1 is SGHRS and CDR2 is YFSETQ. This CDR3 has 15 residues. The V and J ends lost 0 bases and 5 bases, in that order; junction bases with no gene match: 5. In DNA, the CDR3 is TGCGCCAGCAGCTTGGATCTTGCGGGGGACAATGAGCAGTTCTTC. Translating gives CASSLDLAGDNEQFF. Full variable domain (outside the CDR3, taken from reference TRBV5-1 and TRBJ2-1): KAGVTQTPRYLIKTRGQQVTLSCSPISGHRSVSWYQQTPGQGLQFLFEYFSETQRNKGNFPGRFSGRQFSNSRSEMNVSTLELGDSALYLCASSLDLAGDNEQFFGPGTRLTVL.

CDR3 region: CASSLVEGQPQHF. Written as DNA, the CDR3 is TGTGCCAGCTCACTCGTGGAGGGACAGCCCCAGCATTTT. The V gene is TRBV18, the J gene TRBJ1-5; D is unresolved. The V end lost 4 bases, the J end lost 7 bases, and 11 bases lay between the germline ends. Germline V gives CDR1 KGHSH, CDR2 LQKENI. The CDR3 is 13 amino acids.

This chain joins TRBV27 and TRBJ2-7, with 10 bases fitting TRBD1. V lost 4 bases, J lost 4 bases, and 10 bases stayed unmatched. Germline lookup yields CDR1 MNHEY and CDR2 SMNVEV (reference sequence). This CDR3 comprises 16 residues. CDR3 DNA: TGTGCCAGCAGTTGGTACGCCGGGACAGGGGCTTACGAGCAGTACTTC. Translating it yields CASSWYAGTGAYEQYF.

This clone was seen a single time. The chain is built from TRBV29-1 and TRBJ1-1; TRBD1 matches at 10 bases. The CDR3 is 13 residues long. In germline, CDR1 is SQVTM, CDR2 ANQGSEA. Losses at the gene ends were 4 bases for V and 4 bases for J; bases not matched to a gene: 3. The CDR3 reads CSVVRDRGTEAFF. As DNA, the CDR3 is TGCAGCGTTGTTAGGGACAGGGGCACTGAAGCTTTCTTT.

The chain combines TRBV2 with TRBJ1-4; a possible D gene is TRBD1 (5 bases). Per the germline V gene, CDR1 is SNHLY and CDR2 is FYNNEI. CDR3 length equals 12 residues. Trimming stripped 11 bases from V and 8 bases from J, with 15 bases between. Here the CDR3 DNA reads TGTGCCTCCACCCCGGGGGGGGAAAAACTGTTTTTT. Its translation is CASTPGGEKLFF.

This chain links TRBV7-2 with TRBJ2-7; 8 positions match TRBD2. CDR1 SGHTA and CDR2 FQGNSA come from the germline V gene. J lost 2 bases, V lost 5 bases, and 8 bases had no gene match. The CDR3 totals 15 residues. The CDR3 is CASSLDLLAAYEQYF. The CDR3 DNA is TGTGCCAGCAGCCTAGACCTACTAGCGGCCTACGAGCAGTACTTC.

The V and J genes are TRBV2 and TRBJ1-2; a possible D gene is TRBD1 (6 bases). Per germline, CDR1 SNHLY and CDR2 FYNNEI. CDR3 length equals 15 residues. Trimming removed 0 bases from V and 3 bases from J, with 11 bases in between. This CDR3 is CASSEARQVDYGYTF. CDR3 bases: TGTGCCAGCAGTGAAGCGCGACAGGTGGACTATGGCTACACCTTC.

The chain links TRBV19 to TRBJ2-3; 9 nucleotides line up with TRBD2. The CDR3 runs 17 residues. Germline lookup yields CDR1 LNHDA and CDR2 SQIVND (reference sequence). Trimming took 6 bases from V and 3 from J; bases not matched to a gene: 13. CDR3 nucleotide sequence: TGTGCCAGTAGCCAGAATTTAGCGGGGGCCGGAACAGATACGCAGTATTTT. It specifies CASSQNLAGAGTDTQYF.

This chain connects TRBV29-1 to TRBJ2-5, with D possibly being TRBD2 (6 bases). This CDR3 contains 12 residues. Germline values: CDR1 SQVTM, CDR2 ANQGSEA. V gave up 3 bases and J gave up 5 bases, with 10 bases separating them. Here the CDR3 reads CSVEAEGETQYF. CDR3 coding DNA: TGCAGCGTTGAGGCGGAGGGGGAGACCCAGTACTTC.

The rearrangement joins TRBV5-1 to TRBJ2-5, with D maybe TRBD2 (6 bases). The CDR3 extends over 15 amino acids. V lost 0 bases to trimming and J lost 5 bases, with 14 bases between them. From germline, CDR1 is SGHRS and CDR2 YFSETQ. The CDR3 is CASSLAGGEVETQYF. The CDR3 bases are TGCGCCAGCAGCTTGGCCGGCGGGGAAGTTGAGACCCAGTACTTC. The variable domain in full, completed from reference TRBV5-1 and TRBJ2-5, reads KAGVTQTPRYLIKTRGQQVTLSCSPISGHRSVSWYQQTPGQGLQFLFEYFSETQRNKGNFPGRFSGRQFSNSRSEMNVSTLELGDSALYLCASSLAGGEVETQYFGPGTRLLVL.

V usage is TRBV4-2 and J usage is TRBJ2-5, with 12 bases lining up with TRBD2. Trimming took 0 bases from V and 5 from J; bases not matched to a gene: 10. Germline V gene data show CDR1 as LGHNA and CDR2 as YNFKEQ. CDR3 size: 18 residues. For the CDR3, the DNA is TGTGCCAGCAGCCAAGAATGGGCTAGCGGGGGGGCCGGGGAGACCCAGTACTTC. Translating it yields CASSQEWASGGAGETQYF.

This chain links TRBV25-1 with TRBJ2-1; D unresolved. The length of the CDR3 is 14 residues. Germline V CDR1 and CDR2: MGHDK, SYGVNS. V was shortened by 3 bases and J by 4 bases, with 10 bases between the two germline ends. CDR3: CASSDELPYNEQFF. CDR3 bases: TGTGCCAGCAGTGATGAGCTACCTTACAATGAGCAGTTCTTC.

The chain links TRBV5-4 to TRBJ2-2; D remains ambiguous. The CDR3 has 14 amino acids. Between the trimmed V and J ends, which lost 0 bases and 0 bases, there was a span of 3 bases. Germline CDR1 SGHNT, CDR2 YYREEE (reference sequence). The CDR3 protein is CASSLVTNTGELFF. The CDR3 nucleotides read TGTGCCAGCAGCTTGGTCACGAACACCGGGGAGCTGTTTTTT.